A selection of T cell receptor beta chains follows, all from one sample in a study of cytomegalovirus exposure and HLA in healthy donors. The repertoire was sequenced with immunoSEQ multiplex PCR; TCRdb's copy has only in-frame clones and lacks some. The sample records about 180,000 clones, 70% to 85% being singletons. The source material was PBMCs. These receptors originate from a woman in her sixties in good health and CMV-seropositive. CDR3s include the opening cysteine and the closing phenylalanine or tryptophan. Clone size, where shown, is once, few, many, or a class for clones that have expanded.

13 NA TRBV12-2 CASRLEFSETQYF
14 NA TRBV7-6 CASSLGTGTYEQYF
15 NA TRBV5-4 CASSSSTSGGPEQYF
15 once TRBV5-6 CASSLGMGRDEKLFF
16 NA TRBV11-2 CASSPRTGTMNTEAFF
16 NA TRBV30 CACSSDSLSGANGLTF
17 NA TRBV19 CASSIGTSGRVPGELVF
14 NA TRBV6-1 CASRSGGAGNEQFF
15 NA TRBV30 CAWSPQGRANEKLFF
15 NA TRBV9 CASSAGTGGKEKLFF
15 NA TRBV30 CAWSSPGQGNYGYTF
14 NA TRBV5-5 CASSSGGFRRGYTF
13 once TRBV29-1 CSVGRDRNTEAFF
15 NA TRBV27 CASFRMGGRLAEQYF
11 NA TRBV9 CASSPAESYTF
16 once TRBV7-2 CASSLNPGGNTGELFF